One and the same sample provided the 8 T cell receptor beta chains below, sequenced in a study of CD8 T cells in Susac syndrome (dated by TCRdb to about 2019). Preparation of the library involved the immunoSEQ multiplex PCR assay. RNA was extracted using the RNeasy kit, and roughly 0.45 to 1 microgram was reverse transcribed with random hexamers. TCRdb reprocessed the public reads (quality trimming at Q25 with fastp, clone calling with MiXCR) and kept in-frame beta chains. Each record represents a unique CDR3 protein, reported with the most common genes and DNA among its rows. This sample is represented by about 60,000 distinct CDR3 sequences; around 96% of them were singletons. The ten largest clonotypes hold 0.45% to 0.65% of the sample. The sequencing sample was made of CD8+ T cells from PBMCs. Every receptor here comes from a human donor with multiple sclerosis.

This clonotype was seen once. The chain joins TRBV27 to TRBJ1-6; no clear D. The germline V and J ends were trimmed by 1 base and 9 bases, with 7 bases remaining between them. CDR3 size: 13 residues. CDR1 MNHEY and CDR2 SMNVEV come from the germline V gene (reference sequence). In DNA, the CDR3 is TGTGCCAGCAGTTTATTACCGCCTTCACCCCTCCACTTT. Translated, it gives CASSLLPPSPLHF.

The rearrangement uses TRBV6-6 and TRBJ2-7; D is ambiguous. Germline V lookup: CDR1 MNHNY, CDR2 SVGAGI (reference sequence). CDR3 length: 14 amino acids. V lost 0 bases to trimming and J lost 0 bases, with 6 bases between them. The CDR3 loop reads CASSYSPSSYEQYF. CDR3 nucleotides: TGTGCCAGCAGTTACTCACCGAGCTCCTACGAGCAGTACTTC.

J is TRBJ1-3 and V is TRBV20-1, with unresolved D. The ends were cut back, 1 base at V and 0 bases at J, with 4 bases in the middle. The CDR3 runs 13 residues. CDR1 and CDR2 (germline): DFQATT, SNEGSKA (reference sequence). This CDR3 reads CSARADSGNTIYF. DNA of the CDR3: TGCAGTGCTAGAGCGGACTCTGGAAACACCATATATTTT.

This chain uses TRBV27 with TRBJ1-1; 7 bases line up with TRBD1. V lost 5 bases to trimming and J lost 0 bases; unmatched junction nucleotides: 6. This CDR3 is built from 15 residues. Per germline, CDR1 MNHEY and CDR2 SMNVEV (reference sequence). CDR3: CASSPSGQLNTEAFF. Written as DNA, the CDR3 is TGTGCCAGCAGTCCATCGGGACAGCTGAACACTGAAGCTTTCTTT.

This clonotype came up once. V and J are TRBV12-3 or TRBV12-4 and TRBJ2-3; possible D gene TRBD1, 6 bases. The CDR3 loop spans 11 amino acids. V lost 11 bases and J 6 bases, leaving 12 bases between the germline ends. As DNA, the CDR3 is TGTGCCCTACAAACAGGGGATACGCAGTATTTT. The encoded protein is CALQTGDTQYF.

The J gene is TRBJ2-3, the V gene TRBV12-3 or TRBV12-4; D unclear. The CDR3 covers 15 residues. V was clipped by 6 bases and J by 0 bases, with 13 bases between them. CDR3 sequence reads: CASRFLGPSTDTQYF. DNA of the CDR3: TGTGCCAGCAGGTTCCTTGGACCTAGCACAGATACGCAGTATTTT.

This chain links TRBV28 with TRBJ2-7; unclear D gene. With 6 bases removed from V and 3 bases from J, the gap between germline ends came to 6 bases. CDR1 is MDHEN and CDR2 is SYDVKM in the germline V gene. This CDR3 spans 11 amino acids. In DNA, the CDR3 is TGTGCCAGCAGGACGGACTACGAGCAGTACTTC. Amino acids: CASRTDYEQYF.

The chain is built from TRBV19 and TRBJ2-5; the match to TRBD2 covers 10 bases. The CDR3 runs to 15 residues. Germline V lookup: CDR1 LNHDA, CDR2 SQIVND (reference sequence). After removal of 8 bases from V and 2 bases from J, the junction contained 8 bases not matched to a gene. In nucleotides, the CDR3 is TGTGCCAGTCATGCGAGCGGGAGGGGACAAGAGACCCAGTACTTC. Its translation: CASHASGRGQETQYF.